These 5 T cell receptor beta chains were sequenced from one sample in a study of beta chain features in type 1 diabetes. Expressed TCRB transcripts were sequenced, since all the RNA that had been isolated was reverse transcribed. Some clones are missing from TCRdb's copy, which holds only in-frame ones; the method was immunoSEQ multiplex PCR. In the table there are more than 350,000 clones, about an eighth of which are singletons. Material: naive CD4+ T cells from blood. These receptors all come from a woman under 30 in good health.

The chain carries TRBV29-1 and TRBJ2-5; 13 bases map to TRBD2. Germline assignment: CDR1 SQVTM and CDR2 ANQGSEA. V dropped 6 bases and J dropped 4; count of bases not matched to a gene: 5. The CDR3 runs 14 residues. CDR3 bases: TGCAGCGTCGCGGGACTAGCGGGATCAGAGACCCAGTACTTC. Amino acids: CSVAGLAGSETQYF.

This clone was counted only a few times. This specimen includes other DNA sequences encoding the same CDR3. This rearrangement joins TRBV11-2 to TRBJ2-3; D not resolved. Germline values: CDR1 SGHAT, CDR2 FQNNGV. This CDR3 is built from 12 residues. V gave up 5 bases and J gave up 0 bases, with 3 bases separating them. CDR3 coding DNA: TGTGCCAGCAGCAGCAGCACAGATACGCAGTATTTT. Encoded protein: CASSSSTDTQYF.

This clone was detected a few times. V is TRBV7-9 and J is TRBJ2-5; D gene unclear. Between the trimmed V and J ends, which lost 5 bases and 9 bases, there was a span of 10 bases. Per the germline V gene, CDR1 is SEHNR and CDR2 is FQNEAQ (reference sequence). CDR3 length: 11 residues. CDR3 sequence: CASSVRRPQYF. In DNA, the CDR3 is TGTGCCAGCAGCGTCCGAAGACCCCAGTACTTC.

V usage is TRBV7-2 and J usage is TRBJ2-5, with D perhaps assigned TRBD1 or TRBD2 (5 bases each). V was shortened by 4 bases and J by 2 bases, with 11 bases between the two germline ends. Germline V gives CDR1 SGHTA, CDR2 FQGNSA. The CDR3 sequence is 14 residues long. CDR3 region: CASSSWGFQETQYF. The CDR3 region has the DNA TGTGCCAGCAGCTCTTGGGGGTTTCAAGAGACCCAGTACTTC.

This clone was detected a few times. Other DNA sequences of this sample code for an identical CDR3. The chain recombines TRBV9 with TRBJ1-3; D call uncertain. With 2 bases removed from V and 0 bases from J, the gap between germline ends came to 9 bases. The length of the CDR3 is 15 residues. Germline CDR1 is SGDLS and CDR2 is YYNGEE. The CDR3 DNA sequence: TGTGCCAGCAGCGTTGTCGGAGGCTCTGGAAACACCATATATTTT. Protein sequence: CASSVVGGSGNTIYF. Based on the CDR3 plus reference TRBV9 and TRBJ1-3, the full variable domain is DSGVTQTPKHLITATGQRVTLRCSPRSGDLSVYWYQQSLDQGLQFLIQYYNGEERAKGNILERFSAQQFPDLHSELNLSSLELGDSALYFCASSVVGGSGNTIYFGEGSWLTVV.